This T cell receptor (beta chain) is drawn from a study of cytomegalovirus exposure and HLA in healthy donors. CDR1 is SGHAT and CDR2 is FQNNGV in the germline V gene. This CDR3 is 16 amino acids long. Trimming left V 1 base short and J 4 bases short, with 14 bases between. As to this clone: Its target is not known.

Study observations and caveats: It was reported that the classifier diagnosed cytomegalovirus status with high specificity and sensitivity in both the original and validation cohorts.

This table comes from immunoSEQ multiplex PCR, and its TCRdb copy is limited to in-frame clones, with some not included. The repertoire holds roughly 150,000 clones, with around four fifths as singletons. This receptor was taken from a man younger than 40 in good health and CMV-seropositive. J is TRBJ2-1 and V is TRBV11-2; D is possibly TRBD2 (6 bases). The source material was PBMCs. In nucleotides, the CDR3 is TGTGCCAGCAGCTTAGCACTGGGACTGCTTTACAATGAGCAGTTCTTC. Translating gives CASSLALGLLYNEQFF.